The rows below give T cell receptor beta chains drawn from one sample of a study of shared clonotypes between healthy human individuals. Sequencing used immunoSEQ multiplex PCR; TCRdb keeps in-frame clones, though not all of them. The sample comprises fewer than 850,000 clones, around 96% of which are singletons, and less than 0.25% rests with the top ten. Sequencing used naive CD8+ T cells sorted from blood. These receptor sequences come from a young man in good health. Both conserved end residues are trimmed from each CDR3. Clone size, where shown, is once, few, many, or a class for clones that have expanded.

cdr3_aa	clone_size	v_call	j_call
ASSLHQVNTEAF	.	TRBV27	TRBJ1-1
ASSSPGLNTEAF	.	TRBV5-1	TRBJ1-1
ASSLDSQPQH	.	TRBV7-9	TRBJ1-5
ASSLHSGQGATYEQY	.	TRBV7-9	TRBJ2-7
ASSLVGPGAYEAF	.	TRBV5-1	TRBJ1-1
ASSQGQPYEQY	.	TRBV13	TRBJ2-7
ASRTGGYGYT	.	TRBV5-1	TRBJ1-2
ASSQDMTASGNTIY	.	TRBV4-2	TRBJ1-3
ASSIWDRDGDYQPQH	.	TRBV19	TRBJ1-5
ASRLLHQSNEQF	.	TRBV2	TRBJ2-1
ASSQGGGETQY	.	TRBV11-3	TRBJ2-5
ASSSEGDGNTEAF	.	TRBV7-9	TRBJ1-1
ASSFRREGQETQY	.	TRBV13	TRBJ2-5
SVEESFTGTEETQY	once	TRBV29-1	TRBJ2-5
ASSLGGIHQPQH	.	TRBV7-9	TRBJ1-5
ASTLAGGGGELF	.	TRBV6-1	TRBJ2-2
ASSLLGLNEKLF	.	TRBV5-1	TRBJ1-4
ASSWELAYEQY	.	TRBV19	TRBJ2-7
ASSEGNSNQPQH	.	TRBV2	TRBJ1-5
ASSAQRGGLSSYEQY	once	TRBV6-1	TRBJ2-7
ASSVEWGQY	.	TRBV9	TRBJ2-7
ASSFFPRGQLETGEKLF	.	TRBV7-6	TRBJ1-4
ASKSANYGYT	.	TRBV27	TRBJ1-2
ASSLGPGTDNEKLF	.	TRBV7-9	TRBJ1-4
ASSQQGGANVLT	.	TRBV16	TRBJ2-6
ASSLGPRGTSYEQY	.	TRBV11-2	TRBJ2-7
ASSSPGHQNTEAF	.	TRBV7-9	TRBJ1-1
ASSLTSLNTGELF	once	TRBV27	TRBJ2-2
ASSVEGYSLANYGYT	.	TRBV9	TRBJ1-2
ASSLGEGGPEAF	.	TRBV4-1	TRBJ1-1
ATKPTSYEQF	.	TRBV6-6	TRBJ2-1
ASSVGHNTNYGYT	.	TRBV9	TRBJ1-2
ASSLIQNSYEQY	.	TRBV7-6	TRBJ2-7
ASSFRQTGGFSYEQY	.	TRBV28	TRBJ2-7
ASSFARADKDNEQF	.	TRBV7-9	TRBJ2-1
ASSQDPTAPSRYGYT	.	TRBV4-1	TRBJ1-2
ASSIAGNHGELF	.	TRBV19	TRBJ2-2
ASSLVRGRETQY	once	TRBV7-9	TRBJ2-5
ASSFSGSSTDTQY	.	TRBV28	TRBJ2-3
ASSSTDMPYEQY	.	TRBV18	TRBJ2-7
ASSLGNEAKNIQY	once	TRBV5-4	TRBJ2-4
SVEEDRGHDEQY	.	TRBV29-1	TRBJ2-7
ASLQGTSQYEQY	once	TRBV5-8	TRBJ2-7
ASSPPGSTDTQY	once	TRBV4-3	TRBJ2-3
ATGPDRSSGNTIY	.	TRBV10-3	TRBJ1-3